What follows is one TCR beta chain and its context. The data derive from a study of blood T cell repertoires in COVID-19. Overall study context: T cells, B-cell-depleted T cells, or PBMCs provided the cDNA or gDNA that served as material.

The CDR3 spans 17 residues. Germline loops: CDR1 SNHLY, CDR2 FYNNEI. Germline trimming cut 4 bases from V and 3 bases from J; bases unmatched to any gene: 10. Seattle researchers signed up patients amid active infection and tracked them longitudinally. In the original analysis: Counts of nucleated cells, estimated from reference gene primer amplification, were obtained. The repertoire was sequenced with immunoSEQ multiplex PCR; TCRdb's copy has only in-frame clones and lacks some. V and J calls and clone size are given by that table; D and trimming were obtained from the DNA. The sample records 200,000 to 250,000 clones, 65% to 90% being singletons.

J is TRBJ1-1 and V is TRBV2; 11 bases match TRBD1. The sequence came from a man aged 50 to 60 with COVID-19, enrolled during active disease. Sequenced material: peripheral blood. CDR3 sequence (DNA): TGTGCCAGCAGTGTATGGACAGGGGGCAAATGGGACACTGAAGCTTTCTTT. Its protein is CASSVWTGGKWDTEAFF.